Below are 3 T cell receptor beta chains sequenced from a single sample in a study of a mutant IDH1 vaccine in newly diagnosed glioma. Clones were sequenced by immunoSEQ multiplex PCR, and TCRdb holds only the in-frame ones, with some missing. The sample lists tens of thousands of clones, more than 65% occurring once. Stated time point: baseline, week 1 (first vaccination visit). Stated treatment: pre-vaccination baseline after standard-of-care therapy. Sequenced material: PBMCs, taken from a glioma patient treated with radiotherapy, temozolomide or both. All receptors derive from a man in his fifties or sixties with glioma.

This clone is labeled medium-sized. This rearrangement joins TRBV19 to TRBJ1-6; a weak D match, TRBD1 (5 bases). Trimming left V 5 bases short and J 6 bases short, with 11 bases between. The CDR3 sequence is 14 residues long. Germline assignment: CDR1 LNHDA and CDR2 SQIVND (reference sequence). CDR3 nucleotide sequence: TGTGCCAGTAGTTGGGGTCAGGGTAATTCACCCCTCCACTTT. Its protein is CASSWGQGNSPLHF.

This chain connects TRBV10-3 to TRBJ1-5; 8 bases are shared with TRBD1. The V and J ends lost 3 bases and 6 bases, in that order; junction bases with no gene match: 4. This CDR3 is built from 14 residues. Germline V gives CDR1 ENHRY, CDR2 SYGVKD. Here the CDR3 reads CAISDGQGIQPQHF. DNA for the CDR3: TGTGCCATCAGTGACGGACAGGGAATTCAGCCCCAGCATTTT.

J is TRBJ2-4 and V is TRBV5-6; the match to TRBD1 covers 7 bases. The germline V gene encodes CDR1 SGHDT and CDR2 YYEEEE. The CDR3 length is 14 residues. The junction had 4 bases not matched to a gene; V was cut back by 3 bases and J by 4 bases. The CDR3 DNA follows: TGTGCCAGCAGCTCCGGGACAGTAAAAAACATTCAGTACTTC. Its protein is CASSSGTVKNIQYF.